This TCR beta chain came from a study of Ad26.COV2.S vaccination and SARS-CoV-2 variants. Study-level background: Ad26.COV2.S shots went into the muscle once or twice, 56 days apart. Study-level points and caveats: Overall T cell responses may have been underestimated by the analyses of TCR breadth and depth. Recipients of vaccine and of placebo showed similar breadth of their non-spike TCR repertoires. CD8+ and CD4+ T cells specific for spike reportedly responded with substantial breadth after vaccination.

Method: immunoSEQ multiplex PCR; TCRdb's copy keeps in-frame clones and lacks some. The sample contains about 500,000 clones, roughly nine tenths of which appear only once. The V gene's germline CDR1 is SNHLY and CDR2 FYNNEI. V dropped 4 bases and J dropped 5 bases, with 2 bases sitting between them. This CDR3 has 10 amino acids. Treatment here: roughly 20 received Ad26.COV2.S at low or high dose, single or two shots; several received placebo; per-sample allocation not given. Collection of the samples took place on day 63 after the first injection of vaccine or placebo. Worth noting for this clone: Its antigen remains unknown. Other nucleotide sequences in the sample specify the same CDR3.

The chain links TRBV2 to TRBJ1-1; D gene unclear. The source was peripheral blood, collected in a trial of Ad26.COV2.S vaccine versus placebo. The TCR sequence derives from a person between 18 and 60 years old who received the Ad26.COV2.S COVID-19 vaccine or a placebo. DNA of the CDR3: TGTGCCAGCAGTGGGACTGAAGCTTTCTTT. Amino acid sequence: CASSGTEAFF.